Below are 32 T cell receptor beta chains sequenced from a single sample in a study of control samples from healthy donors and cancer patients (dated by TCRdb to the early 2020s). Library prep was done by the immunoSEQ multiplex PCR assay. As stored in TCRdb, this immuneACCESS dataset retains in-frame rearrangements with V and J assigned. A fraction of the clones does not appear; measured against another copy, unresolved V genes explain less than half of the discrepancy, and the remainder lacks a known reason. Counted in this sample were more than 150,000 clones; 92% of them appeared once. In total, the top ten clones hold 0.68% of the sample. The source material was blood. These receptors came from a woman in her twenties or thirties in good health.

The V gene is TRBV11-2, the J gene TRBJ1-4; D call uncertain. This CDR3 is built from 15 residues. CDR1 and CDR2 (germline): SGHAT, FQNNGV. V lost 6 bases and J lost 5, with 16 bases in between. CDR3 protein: CASRVWGGLNEKLFF. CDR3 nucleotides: TGTGCCAGCAGGGTGTGGGGAGGGCTAAATGAAAAACTGTTTTTT.

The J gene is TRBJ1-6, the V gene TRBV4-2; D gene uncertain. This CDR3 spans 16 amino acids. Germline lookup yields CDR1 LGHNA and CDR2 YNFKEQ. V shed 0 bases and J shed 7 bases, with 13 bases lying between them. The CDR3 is CASSQEAGVGNSPLHF. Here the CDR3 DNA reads TGTGCCAGCAGCCAAGAGGCTGGGGTAGGGAATTCACCCCTCCACTTT.

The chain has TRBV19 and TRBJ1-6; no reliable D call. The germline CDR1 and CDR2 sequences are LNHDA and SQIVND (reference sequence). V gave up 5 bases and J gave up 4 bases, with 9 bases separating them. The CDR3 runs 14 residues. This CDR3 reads CASSLPAYNSPLHF. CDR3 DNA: TGTGCCAGTAGTCTACCGGCATATAATTCACCCCTCCACTTT.

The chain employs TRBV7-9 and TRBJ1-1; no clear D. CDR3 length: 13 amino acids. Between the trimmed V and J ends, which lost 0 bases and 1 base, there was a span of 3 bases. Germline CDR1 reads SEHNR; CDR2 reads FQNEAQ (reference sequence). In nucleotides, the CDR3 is TGTGCCAGCAGCTTAGCGAGGAACACTGAAGCTTTCTTT. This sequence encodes CASSLARNTEAFF.

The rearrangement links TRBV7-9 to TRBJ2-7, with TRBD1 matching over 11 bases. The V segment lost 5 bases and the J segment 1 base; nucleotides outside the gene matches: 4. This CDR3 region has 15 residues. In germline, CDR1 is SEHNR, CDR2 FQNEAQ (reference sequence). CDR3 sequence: CASSDRDRGSYEQYF. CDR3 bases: TGTGCCAGCAGCGACCGGGACAGGGGGTCCTACGAGCAGTACTTC.

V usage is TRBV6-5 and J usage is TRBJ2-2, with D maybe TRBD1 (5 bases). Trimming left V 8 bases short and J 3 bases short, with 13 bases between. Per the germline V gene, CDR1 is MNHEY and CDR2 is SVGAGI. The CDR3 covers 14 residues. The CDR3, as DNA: TGTGCCAGCCGGGTCTGGGGCCACACCGGGGAGCTGTTTTTT. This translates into CASRVWGHTGELFF.

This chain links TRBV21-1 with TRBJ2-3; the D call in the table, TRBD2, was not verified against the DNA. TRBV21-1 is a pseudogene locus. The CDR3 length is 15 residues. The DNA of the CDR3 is TGTGCCAGCAGCAAAATCAATAGCGCCGCAGATACGCAGTATTTT. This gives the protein CASSKINSAADTQYF.

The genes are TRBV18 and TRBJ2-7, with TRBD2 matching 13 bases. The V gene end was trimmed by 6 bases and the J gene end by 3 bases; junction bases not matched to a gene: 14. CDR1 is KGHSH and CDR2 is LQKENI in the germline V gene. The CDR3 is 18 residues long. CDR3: CASSPGLAGVSIGYEQYF. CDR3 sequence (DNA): TGTGCCAGCTCTCCCGGACTAGCGGGAGTTTCAATAGGCTACGAGCAGTACTTC.

In DNA, the CDR3 is TGTGCCAGCAGCCAGTTAGGGGGTACGCAGTATTTT. Encoded protein: CASSQLGGTQYF. This chain uses TRBV5-5 with TRBJ2-3; a possible D gene is TRBD1 (6 bases). Between the trimmed V and J ends, which lost 4 bases and 8 bases, there was a span of 11 bases. The CDR3 consists of 12 residues. CDR1 is SGHKS and CDR2 is YYEKEE in the germline V gene (reference sequence).

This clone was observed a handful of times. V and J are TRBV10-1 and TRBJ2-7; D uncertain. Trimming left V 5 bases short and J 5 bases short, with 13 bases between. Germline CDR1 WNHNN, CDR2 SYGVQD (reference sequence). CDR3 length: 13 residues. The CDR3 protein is CASSRAAIDEQYF. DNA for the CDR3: TGCGCCAGCAGTAGGGCGGCGATCGACGAGCAGTACTTC.

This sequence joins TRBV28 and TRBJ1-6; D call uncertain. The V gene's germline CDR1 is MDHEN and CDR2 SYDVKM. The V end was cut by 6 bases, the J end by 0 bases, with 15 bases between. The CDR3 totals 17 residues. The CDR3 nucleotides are TGTGCCAGCAGCTTAGATTCTAGGAGCTCCTATAATTCACCCCTCCACTTT. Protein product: CASSLDSRSSYNSPLHF.

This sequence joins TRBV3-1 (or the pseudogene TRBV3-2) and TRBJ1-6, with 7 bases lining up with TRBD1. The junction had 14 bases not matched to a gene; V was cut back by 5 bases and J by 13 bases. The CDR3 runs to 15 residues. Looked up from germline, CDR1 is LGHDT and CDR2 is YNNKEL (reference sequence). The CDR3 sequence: CASSSGTEALRPLHF. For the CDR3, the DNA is TGTGCCAGCAGCTCCGGGACAGAGGCCCTTCGCCCCCTCCACTTT.

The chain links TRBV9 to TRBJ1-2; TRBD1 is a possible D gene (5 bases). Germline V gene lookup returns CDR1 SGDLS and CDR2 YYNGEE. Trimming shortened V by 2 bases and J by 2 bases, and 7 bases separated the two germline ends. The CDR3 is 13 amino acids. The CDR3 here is CASSVQGNYGYTF. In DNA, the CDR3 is TGTGCCAGCAGCGTTCAGGGAAACTATGGCTACACCTTC.

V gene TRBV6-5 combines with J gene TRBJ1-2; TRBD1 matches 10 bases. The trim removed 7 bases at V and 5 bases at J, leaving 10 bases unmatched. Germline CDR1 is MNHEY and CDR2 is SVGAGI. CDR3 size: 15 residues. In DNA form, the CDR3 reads TGTGCCAGCAATGCCCCGGGACAGGGGTTTTATGGCTACACCTTC. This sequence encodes CASNAPGQGFYGYTF.

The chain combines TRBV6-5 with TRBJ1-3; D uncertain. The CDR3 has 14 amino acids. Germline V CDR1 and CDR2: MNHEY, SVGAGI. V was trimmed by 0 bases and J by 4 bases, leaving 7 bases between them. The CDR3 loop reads CASSYSRGGNTIYF. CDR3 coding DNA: TGTGCCAGCAGTTACTCGCGCGGGGGAAACACCATATATTTT.

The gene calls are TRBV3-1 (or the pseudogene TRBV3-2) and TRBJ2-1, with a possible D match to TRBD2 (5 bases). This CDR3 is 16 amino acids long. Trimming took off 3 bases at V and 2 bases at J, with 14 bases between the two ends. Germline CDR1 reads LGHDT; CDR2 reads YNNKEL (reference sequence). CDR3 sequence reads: CASSQLVASPYNEQFF. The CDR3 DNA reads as TGTGCCAGCAGCCAGCTTGTGGCTAGCCCCTACAATGAGCAGTTCTTC.

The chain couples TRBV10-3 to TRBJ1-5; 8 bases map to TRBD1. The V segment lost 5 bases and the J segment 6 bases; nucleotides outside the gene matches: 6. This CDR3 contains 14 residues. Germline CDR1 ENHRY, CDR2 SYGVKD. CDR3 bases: TGTGCCATCAGTCCGGGACAGGAGAGTCAGCCCCAGCATTTT. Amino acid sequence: CAISPGQESQPQHF.

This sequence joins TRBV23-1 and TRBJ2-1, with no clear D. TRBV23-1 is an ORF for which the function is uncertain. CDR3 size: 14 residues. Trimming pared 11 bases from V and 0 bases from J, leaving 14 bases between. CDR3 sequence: CALLCRSSYNEQFF. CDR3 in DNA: TGCGCCCTCCTTTGTCGGAGCTCCTACAATGAGCAGTTCTTC.

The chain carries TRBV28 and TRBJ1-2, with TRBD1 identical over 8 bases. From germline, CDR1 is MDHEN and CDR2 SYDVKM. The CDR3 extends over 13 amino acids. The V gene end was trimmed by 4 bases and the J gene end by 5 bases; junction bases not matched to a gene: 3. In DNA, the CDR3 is TGTGCCAGCAGTTCGGGACAGGAGTATGGCTACACCTTC. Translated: CASSSGQEYGYTF.

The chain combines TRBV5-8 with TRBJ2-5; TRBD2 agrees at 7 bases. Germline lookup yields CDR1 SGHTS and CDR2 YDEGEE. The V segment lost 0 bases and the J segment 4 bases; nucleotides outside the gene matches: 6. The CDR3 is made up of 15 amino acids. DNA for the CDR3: TGTGCCAGCAGCTTGGGTGCGGGAGAGGGAGAGACCCAGTACTTC. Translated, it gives CASSLGAGEGETQYF.

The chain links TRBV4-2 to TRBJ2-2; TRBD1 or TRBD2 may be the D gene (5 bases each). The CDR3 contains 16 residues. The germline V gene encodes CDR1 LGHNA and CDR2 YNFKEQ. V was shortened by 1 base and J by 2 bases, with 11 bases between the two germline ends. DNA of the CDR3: TGTGCCAGCAGCCAAGCCCGGGACCCTAACACCGGGGAGCTGTTTTTT. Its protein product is CASSQARDPNTGELFF.

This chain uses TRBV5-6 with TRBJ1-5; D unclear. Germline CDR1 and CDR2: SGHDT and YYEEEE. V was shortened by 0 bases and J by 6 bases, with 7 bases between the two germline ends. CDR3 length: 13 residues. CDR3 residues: CASSLGGSQPQHF. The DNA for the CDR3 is TGTGCCAGCAGCTTGGGTGGGTCTCAGCCCCAGCATTTT. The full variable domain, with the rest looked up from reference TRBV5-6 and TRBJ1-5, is DAGVTQSPTHLIKTRGQQVTLRCSPKSGHDTVSWYQQALGQGPQFIFQYYEEEERQRGNFPDRFSGHQFPNYSSELNVNALLLGDSALYLCASSLGGSQPQHFGDGTRLSIL.

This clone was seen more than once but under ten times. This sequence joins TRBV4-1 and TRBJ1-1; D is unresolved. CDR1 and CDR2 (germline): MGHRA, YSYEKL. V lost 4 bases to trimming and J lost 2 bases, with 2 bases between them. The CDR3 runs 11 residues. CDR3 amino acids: CASSRNTEAFF. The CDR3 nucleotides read TGCGCCAGCAGCCGAAACACTGAAGCTTTCTTT.

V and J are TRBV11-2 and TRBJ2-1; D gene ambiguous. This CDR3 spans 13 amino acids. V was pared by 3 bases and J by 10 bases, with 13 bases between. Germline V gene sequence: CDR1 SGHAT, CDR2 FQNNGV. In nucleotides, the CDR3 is TGTGCCAGCAGCTTGGGGTCGCTGGGCGAGCAGTTCTTC. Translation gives CASSLGSLGEQFF. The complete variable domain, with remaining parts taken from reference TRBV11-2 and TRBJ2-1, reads EAGVAQSPRYKIIEKRQSVAFWCNPISGHATLYWYQQILGQGPKLLIQFQNNGVVDDSQLPKDRFSAERLKGVDSTLKIQPAKLEDSAVYLCASSLGSLGEQFFGPGTRLTVL.

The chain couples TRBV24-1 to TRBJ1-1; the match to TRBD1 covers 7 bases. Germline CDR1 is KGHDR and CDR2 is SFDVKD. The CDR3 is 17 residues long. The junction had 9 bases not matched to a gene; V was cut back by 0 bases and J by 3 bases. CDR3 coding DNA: TGTGCCACCAGTGATTTGCAGGGGGGGTCCAATGACACTGAAGCTTTCTTT. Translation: CATSDLQGGSNDTEAFF.

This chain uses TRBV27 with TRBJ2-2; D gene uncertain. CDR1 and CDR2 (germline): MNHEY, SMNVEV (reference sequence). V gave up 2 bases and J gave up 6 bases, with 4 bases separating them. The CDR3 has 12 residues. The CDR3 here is CASSLRPGELFF. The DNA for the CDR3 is TGTGCCAGCAGTTTACGGCCCGGGGAGCTGTTTTTT.

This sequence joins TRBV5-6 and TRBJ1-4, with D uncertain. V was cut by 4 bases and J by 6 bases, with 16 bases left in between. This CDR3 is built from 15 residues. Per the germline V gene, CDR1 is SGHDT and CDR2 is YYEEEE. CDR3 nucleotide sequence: TGTGCCAGCAGCCCCCACGCCGGAGGATATGAAAAACTGTTTTTT. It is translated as CASSPHAGGYEKLFF.

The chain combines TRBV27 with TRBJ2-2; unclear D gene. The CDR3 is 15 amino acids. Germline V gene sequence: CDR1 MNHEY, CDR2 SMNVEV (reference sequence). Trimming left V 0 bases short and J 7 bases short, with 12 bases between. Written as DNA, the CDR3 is TGTGCCAGCAGTTTATCCGGACCTCCGGTCGGGGAGCTGTTTTTT. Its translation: CASSLSGPPVGELFF.

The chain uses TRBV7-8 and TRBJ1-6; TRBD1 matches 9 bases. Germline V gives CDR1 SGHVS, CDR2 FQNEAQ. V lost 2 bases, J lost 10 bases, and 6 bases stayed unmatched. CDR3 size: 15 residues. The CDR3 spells CASSLLQGAGSPLHF. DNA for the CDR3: TGTGCCAGCAGCTTACTACAGGGGGCGGGATCACCCCTCCACTTT.

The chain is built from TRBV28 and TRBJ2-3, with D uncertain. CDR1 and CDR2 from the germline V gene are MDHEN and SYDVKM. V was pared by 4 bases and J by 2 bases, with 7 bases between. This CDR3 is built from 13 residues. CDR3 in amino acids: CASSSYSTDTQYF. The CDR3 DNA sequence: TGTGCCAGCAGTTCGTACTCCACAGATACGCAGTATTTT.

The CDR3 reads CASSQVLDNLYEQYF. The CDR3 bases are TGCGCCAGCAGCCAAGTTCTAGACAATTTATACGAGCAGTACTTC. The chain uses TRBV4-3 and TRBJ2-7; the D is unclear. Germline V lookup: CDR1 LGHNA, CDR2 YSLEER. CDR3 size: 15 residues. V shed 1 base and J shed 4 bases, with 14 bases lying between them.

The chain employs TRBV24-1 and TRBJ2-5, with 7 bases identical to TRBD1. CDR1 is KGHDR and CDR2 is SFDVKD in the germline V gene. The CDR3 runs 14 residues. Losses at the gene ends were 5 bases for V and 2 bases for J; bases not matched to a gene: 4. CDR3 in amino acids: CATSVQGLQETQYF. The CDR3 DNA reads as TGTGCCACCAGTGTACAGGGGCTACAAGAGACCCAGTACTTC.